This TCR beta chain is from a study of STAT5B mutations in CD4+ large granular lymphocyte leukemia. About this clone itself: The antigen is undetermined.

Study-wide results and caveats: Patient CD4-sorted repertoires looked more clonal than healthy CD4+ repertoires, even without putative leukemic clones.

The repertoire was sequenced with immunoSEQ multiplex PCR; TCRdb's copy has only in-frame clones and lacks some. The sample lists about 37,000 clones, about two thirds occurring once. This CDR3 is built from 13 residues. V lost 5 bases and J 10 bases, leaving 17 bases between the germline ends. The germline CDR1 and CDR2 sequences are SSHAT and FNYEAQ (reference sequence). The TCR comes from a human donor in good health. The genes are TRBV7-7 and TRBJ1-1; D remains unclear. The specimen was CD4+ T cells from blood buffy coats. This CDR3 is CASSELRRPGAFF. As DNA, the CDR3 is TGTGCCAGCAGCGAACTGCGACGGCCCGGAGCTTTCTTT.